The subject of this entry is one T cell receptor (beta chain). This CDR3 contains 13 residues. Looked up from germline, CDR1 is SGHTA and CDR2 is FQGNSA. A J-beta primer mix and a sample-barcoded 5' primer were used in a second PCR of about 6 to 12 cycles. One entry per CDR3 protein, called by TCRdb with MiXCR from the 5' RACE reads. The table records some 1,500,000 distinct CDR3 sequences, 35% to 45% of them present only once. This sample was included in a study of blood T cells in healthy people across ages. The chain carries TRBV7-2 and TRBJ2-5; the D gene is possibly TRBD1 (6 bases). The J call is in doubt because the DNA end fits TRBJ2-7 better. This TCR came from a young woman in good health. Sequenced sample: blood. The CDR3 loop reads CASSLGHFTEQYF. The CDR3 DNA reads as TGTGCCAGCAGCTTGGGACACTTCACCGAGCAGTACTTC.